The sequence of this TCR beta chain was determined in a study of CD8 T cells in ankylosing spondylitis (dated by TCRdb to the late 2010s). General notes on the study: The study profiled T cell receptor beta repertoires in healthy donors and ankylosing spondylitis patients to find disease-linked TCR variants. The whole study cohort included 108 healthy donors and about two dozen ankylosing spondylitis patients. Peripheral blood samples were taken, and synovial fluid was additionally collected from ankylosing spondylitis patients. What the work shows at the level of the full study, not this receptor alone: The disease-linked clones had a CD8+ phenotype and were found at relatively low frequencies in peripheral blood. The disease-linked clones were reported as significantly enriched in matched synovial fluid samples from ankylosing spondylitis patients. A TCR beta motif of several highly homologous amino acid variants appeared characteristic of blood from ankylosing spondylitis patients. Some TCR beta motif variants had previously been reported in synovial fluid and blood of reactive arthritis patients, which suggested common disease-initiation mechanisms.

Sequencing was performed on an Illumina HiSeq 2500. Quantitative 5'-RACE with molecular barcodes was the method used to prepare the TCR beta libraries. Per the authors' processing: A new computational method, built on a probabilistic model of VDJ rearrangement, was used to identify disease-linked TCR variants. TCRdb trimmed public reads at Q25 via fastp, called clones via MiXCR and kept in-frame beta chains. One record per CDR3 amino acid sequence lists the most common genes and DNA. For this entry, the V and J calls and clone size follow TCRdb and not the study's own pipeline. Across this sample there are more than 400,000 distinct CDR3 sequences, with about 5.7% seen only once. The ten largest make up approximately 4% of the sample. The CDR3 spans 15 residues, from the cysteine through the phenylalanine. Just the 45-base CDR3 DNA is kept, in frame starting at base 1. Cut back by 5 bases and 5 bases, the V and J ends lie 18 bases apart.

There are many counts of this clonotype. Its specific antigen is unknown. It has no much larger one-base neighbor in the sample; base qualities were not kept. Specimen: blood, either unsorted or a sorted T cell fraction (not recorded which). The rearrangement joined TRBV12-3 or TRBV12-4 to TRBJ1-1; a tentative D match to TRBD1 spans 5 bases. The clonotype originates from a male donor with ankylosing spondylitis. The CDR3 amino acid sequence is: CASSDLGGRRTEAFF. The DNA reads as follows: TGTGCCAGCAGTGATTTGGGGGGGAGGAGGACTGAAGCTTTCTTT.